The entry that follows covers one T cell receptor (beta chain) sequence. Its antigen is not identified. The sample comes from a study of cytomegalovirus exposure and HLA in healthy donors. Broader study findings: Many donors carried some public TCRs, although rarity characterized most TCR sequences. Investigators reported around 150 TCR beta chains as tied to cytomegalovirus.

With 60 Vbeta and 13 Jbeta primers, the PCR was carried out. TCRdb's table, derived via immunoSEQ multiplex PCR, lists solely in-frame clones and lacks some. The repertoire holds over 150,000 clones, with around four fifths as singletons. The V gene's germline CDR1 is SGHRS and CDR2 YFSETQ. Trimming at V came to 3 bases and at J to 8 bases, leaving 5 bases not matched to a gene. The CDR3 covers 13 residues. The chain uses TRBV5-1 and TRBJ2-1, with 7 nucleotides matching TRBD2. The sample taken for sequencing was PBMCs. The TCR comes from a girl between 5 and 17 years old in good health and CMV-seropositive. The CDR3 protein is CASSWAGVDEQFF. In nucleotides, the CDR3 is TGCGCCAGCAGCTGGGCGGGGGTGGATGAGCAGTTCTTC.